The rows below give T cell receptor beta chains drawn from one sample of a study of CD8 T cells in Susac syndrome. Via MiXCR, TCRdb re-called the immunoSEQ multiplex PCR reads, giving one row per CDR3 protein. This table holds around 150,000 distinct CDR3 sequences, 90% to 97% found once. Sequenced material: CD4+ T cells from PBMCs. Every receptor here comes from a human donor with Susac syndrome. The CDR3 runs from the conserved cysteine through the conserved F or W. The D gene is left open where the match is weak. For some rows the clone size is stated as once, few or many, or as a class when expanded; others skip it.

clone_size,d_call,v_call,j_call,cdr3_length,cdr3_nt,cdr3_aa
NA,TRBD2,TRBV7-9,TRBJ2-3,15,TGTGCCAGCAGCCCTGGACTAGCGGGAGTAGATACGCAGTATTTT,CASSPGLAGVDTQYF
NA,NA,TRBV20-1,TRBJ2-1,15,TGCAGTGCTGGGGGACGGGGGACAGCCTACAATGAGCAGTTCTTC,CSAGGRGTAYNEQFF
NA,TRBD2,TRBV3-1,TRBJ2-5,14,TGTGCCAGCAGCAAGGGGAGGGCTCCAGAGACCCAGTACTTC,CASSKGRAPETQYF
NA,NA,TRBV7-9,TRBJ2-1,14,TGTGCCAGCGGGGAGTCGACTAGCTACAATGAGCAGTTCTTC,CASGESTSYNEQFF
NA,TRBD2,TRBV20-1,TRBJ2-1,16,TGCAGTGCTAGTGGGGGACTAGCAGACTCCTACAATGAGCAGTTCTTC,CSASGGLADSYNEQFF
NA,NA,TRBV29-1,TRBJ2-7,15,TGCAGCGTTGAAGATCAATGGAGGGGGGCTTATGAGCAGTACTTC,CSVEDQWRGAYEQYF
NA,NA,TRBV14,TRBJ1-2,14,TGTGCCAGCAGCCAAGTAATCGGGGATAATGGCTACACCTTC,CASSQVIGDNGYTF
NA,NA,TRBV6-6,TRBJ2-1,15,TGTGCCAGCACCCTGCCGGGTAGGCCGGGGAATGAGCAGTTCTTC,CASTLPGRPGNEQFF
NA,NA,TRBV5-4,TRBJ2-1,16,TGTGCCAGCAGCTTGAGTATGCTGAGCTCCTACAATGAGCAGTTCTTC,CASSLSMLSSYNEQFF
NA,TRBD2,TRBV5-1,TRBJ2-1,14,TGCGCCAGCAGCCTACCGGGACTAGCCGATGAGCAGTTCTTC,CASSLPGLADEQFF
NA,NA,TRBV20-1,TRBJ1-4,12,TGCAGTGCTCCCTCCCCGGGTGAAAAACTGTTTTTT,CSAPSPGEKLFF
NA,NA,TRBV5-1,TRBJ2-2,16,TGCGCCAGCAGCTTGGAAGTGGGAGCGAACACCGGGGAGCTGTTTTTT,CASSLEVGANTGELFF
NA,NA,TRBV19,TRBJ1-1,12,TGTGCCAGTAGCCGACCGAATAGGGAAGCTTTCTTT,CASSRPNREAFF
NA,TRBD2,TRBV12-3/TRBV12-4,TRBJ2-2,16,TGTGCCAGCAGTTTTGCCGGGAGGCAGAACACCGGGGAGCTGTTTTTT,CASSFAGRQNTGELFF
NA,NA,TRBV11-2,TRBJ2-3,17,TGTGCCAGCAGCGCCGACTATGGGCCCACCGCCCCGGATACGCAGTATTTT,CASSADYGPTAPDTQYF
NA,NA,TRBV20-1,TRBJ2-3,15,TGCAGTGCTTTGACTAGTCCTTATAGCACAGATACGCAGTATTTT,CSALTSPYSTDTQYF
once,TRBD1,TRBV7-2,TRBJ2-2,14,TGTGCCAGCAGCCCCAGGACAGGGACCGGGGAGCTGTTTTTT,CASSPRTGTGELFF
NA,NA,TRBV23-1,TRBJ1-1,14,TGCGCCAGCAGTCAAACGTATGGGGACACTGAAGCTTTCTTT,CASSQTYGDTEAFF
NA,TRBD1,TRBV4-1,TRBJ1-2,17,TGCGCCAGCAGCCAGTGGGACAGCCCCCGTACTAACTATGGCTACACCTTC,CASSQWDSPRTNYGYTF
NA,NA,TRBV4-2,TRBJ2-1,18,TGTGCCAGCAGCCAAGATTTGGCTAGTGGGCTCTCCTACAATGAGCAGTTCTTC,CASSQDLASGLSYNEQFF
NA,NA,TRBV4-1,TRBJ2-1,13,TGCGCCAGCAGCTCCCGACTGGATAATGAGCAGTTCTTC,CASSSRLDNEQFF
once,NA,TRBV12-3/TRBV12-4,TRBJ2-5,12,TGTGCCAGCAGTTTAGCGTGGGAGACCCAGTACTTC,CASSLAWETQYF
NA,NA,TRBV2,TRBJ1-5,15,TGTGCCAGCAGGGAAACGGTAGCTCCAAATCAGCCCCAGCATTTT,CASRETVAPNQPQHF
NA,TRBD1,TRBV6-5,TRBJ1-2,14,TGTGCCAGCAGGAAGACAGGGTGGGGATATGGCTACACCTTC,CASRKTGWGYGYTF
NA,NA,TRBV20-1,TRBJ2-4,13,TGCAGTGCTACCGGACTAGCCAAAAACATTCAGTACTTC,CSATGLAKNIQYF
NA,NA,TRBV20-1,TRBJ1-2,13,TGCAGTGCCTCGCTCGGGACCCTAGATGGCTACACCTTC,CSASLGTLDGYTF
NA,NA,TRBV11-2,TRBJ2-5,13,TGTGCCAGCAGCTTAGCGGTTTTAGAGACCCAGTACTTC,CASSLAVLETQYF
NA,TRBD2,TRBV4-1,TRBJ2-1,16,TGCGCCAGCAGCCAAACGGCGAGCGGGGGCCACAATGAGCAGTTCTTC,CASSQTASGGHNEQFF
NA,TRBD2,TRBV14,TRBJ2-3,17,TGTGCCAGCAGCCAAGATCGATTTGGCGGGAGGGCGGATACGCAGTATTTT,CASSQDRFGGRADTQYF
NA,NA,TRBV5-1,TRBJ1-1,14,TGCGCCAGCAGCTTGGGACAGATTAACACTGAAGCTTTCTTT,CASSLGQINTEAFF
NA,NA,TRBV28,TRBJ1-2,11,TGTGCCAGCAGTATGAACTATGGCTACACCTTC,CASSMNYGYTF
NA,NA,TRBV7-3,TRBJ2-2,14,TGTGCCAGCGGGCGGGCTAGCTTCGGCGGGGAGCTGTTTTTT,CASGRASFGGELFF
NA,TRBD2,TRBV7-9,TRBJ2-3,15,TGTGCCAGCAGCCTGACTAGCGGGGGCACAGATACGCAGTATTTT,CASSLTSGGTDTQYF
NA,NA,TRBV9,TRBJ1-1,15,TGTGCCAGCAGCGCTGGACGCACCTTACTCACTGAAGCTTTCTTT,CASSAGRTLLTEAFF
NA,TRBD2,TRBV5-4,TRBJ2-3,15,TGTGCCAGCAGCACAGCGGGAGGGAGGCGAGATACGCAGTATTTT,CASSTAGGRRDTQYF
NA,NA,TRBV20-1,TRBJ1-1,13,TGCAGTGCTTGGGGGGGGTCGAACACTGAAGCTTTCTTT,CSAWGGSNTEAFF
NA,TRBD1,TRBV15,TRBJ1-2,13,TGTGCCACCAGCAGATCGGGACAGAGTGGCTACACCTTC,CATSRSGQSGYTF
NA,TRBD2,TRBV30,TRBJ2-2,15,TGTGCCTGGAGTAGCGGGAGGAAGGACACCGGGGAGCTGTTTTTT,CAWSSGRKDTGELFF
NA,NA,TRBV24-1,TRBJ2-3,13,TGTGCCACCGGAGCGCAAGGCACAGATACGCAGTATTTT,CATGAQGTDTQYF
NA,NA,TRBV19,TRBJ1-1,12,TGTGCCAGTAGTACCCGAGGAGGAGAAGCTTTCTTT,CASSTRGGEAFF
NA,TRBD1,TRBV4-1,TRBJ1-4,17,TGCGCCAGCAGCCCGACTCGAGGACAGGGGGGGAATGAAAAACTGTTTTTT,CASSPTRGQGGNEKLFF
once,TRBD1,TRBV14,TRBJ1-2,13,TGTGCCAGCAGCCAGGACAGGGTTCATGGCTACACCTTC,CASSQDRVHGYTF
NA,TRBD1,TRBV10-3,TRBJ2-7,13,TGTGCCATCACCCCGGGACAGGGCTACGAGCAGTACTTC,CAITPGQGYEQYF
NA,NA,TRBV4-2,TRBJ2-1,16,TGTGCCAGCAGCCAAGAAGCTAGCGAGGCCTACAATGAGCAGTTCTTC,CASSQEASEAYNEQFF
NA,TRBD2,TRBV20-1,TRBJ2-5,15,TGCAGTGCTAGAGATGCACTAGCGGTAAAAGAGACCCAGTACTTC,CSARDALAVKETQYF
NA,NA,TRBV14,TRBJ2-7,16,TGTGCCAGCAGCCAACATTCGGCGGGGAGCTCCTACGAGCAGTACTTC,CASSQHSAGSSYEQYF
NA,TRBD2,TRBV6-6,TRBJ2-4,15,TGTGCCAGCAAGGAGCTAGCGGGAGCCAAAAACATTCAGTACTTC,CASKELAGAKNIQYF
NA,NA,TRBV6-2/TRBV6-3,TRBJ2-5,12,TGTGCCAGCAGTTTCACCGAAGAGACCCAGTACTTC,CASSFTEETQYF
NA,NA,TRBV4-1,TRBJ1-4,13,TGCGCCAGTGGACAGACCATGAATGAAAAACTGTTTTTT,CASGQTMNEKLFF
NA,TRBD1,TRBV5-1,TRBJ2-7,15,TGCGCCAGCAGCCCCCTGACAGGGGGTTTCTACGAGCAGTACTTC,CASSPLTGGFYEQYF
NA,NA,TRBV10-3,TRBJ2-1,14,TGTGCCATCGGGGAGGAATTGGAAAGTAATGAGCAGTTCTTC,CAIGEELESNEQFF
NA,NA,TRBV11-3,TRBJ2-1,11,TGTGCCAGTCCCCGACGGATCGCGCAGTTCTTC,CASPRRIAQFF
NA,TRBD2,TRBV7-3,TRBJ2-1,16,TGTGCCAGCAGCAAGGAAGGGACTAGCCTCTACAATGAGCAGTTCTTC,CASSKEGTSLYNEQFF
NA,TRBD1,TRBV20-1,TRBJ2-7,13,TGCAGTGCTGCCCGGGACAGCTCCTACGAGCAGTACTTC,CSAARDSSYEQYF